What follows describes a single TCR beta chain. What it binds is not known. This sample includes further DNA sequences coding for the same CDR3. All donors participated as healthy donors of bone marrow. The CDR3 contains 14 residues. Trimming took 6 bases from V and 1 from J; bases not matched to a gene: 3. Germline lookup yields CDR1 SNHLY and CDR2 FYNNEI. The PCR employed 60 Vbeta primers together with 13 Jbeta primers. Sequenced by immunoSEQ multiplex PCR; TCRdb stores in-frame clones only, minus some. The sample has under 250,000 clones, about 79% seen once. These data belong to a study of cytomegalovirus exposure and HLA in healthy donors. Study outcomes and limitations: TRBV6-2, TRBV6-3 and some other V segments were excluded as indistinguishable. Later analysis reportedly placed an Asian-associated ancestry cluster below the roughly 640-donor mean in N-insertions.

Material for sequencing was PBMCs. The clonotype comes from a male donor in good health and CMV-seronegative. The chain uses TRBV2 and TRBJ1-3; TRBD1 agrees at 7 bases. The CDR3 DNA reads as TGTGCCAGCAGAAGGGGGCAGTCTGGAAACACCATATATTTT. Protein: CASRRGQSGNTIYF.